A selection of T cell receptor beta chains follows, all from one sample in a study of T cell changes during pregnancy in multiple sclerosis. The table came from immunoSEQ multiplex PCR; TCRdb's copy has only in-frame clones and leaves some out. Among about 100,000 clones listed, less than 95% were seen once. Source: peripheral blood, taken in the second trimester of pregnancy. These receptors came from a female donor in good health, enrolled as a control in a pregnancy study. The CDR3 runs from the conserved cysteine through the conserved F or W. The order of the fields is D gene, V gene, J gene, clone size, CDR3 protein, CDR3 DNA. D genes are given only for firm matches. Only some rows state a clone size, as once, few, many or a class for expanded clones.

TRBD1	TRBV19	TRBJ1-1	-	CASSRQGATEAFF	TGTGCCAGTAGTAGGCAGGGGGCCACTGAAGCTTTCTTT
-	TRBV30	TRBJ1-2	-	CALGTWSGYTF	TGTGCCCTCGGGACTTGGAGTGGCTACACCTTC
-	TRBV5-4	TRBJ1-5	-	CASSLEAGPNQPQHF	TGTGCCAGCAGCTTGGAGGCAGGGCCCAATCAGCCCCAGCATTTT
TRBD2	TRBV2	TRBJ2-2	-	CASQRAGVGTGELFF	TGTGCCAGCCAAAGGGCGGGAGTCGGCACCGGGGAGCTGTTTTTT
TRBD1	TRBV12-5	TRBJ2-4	once	CASGRPGTGQNIQYF	TGTGCTAGTGGACGTCCCGGGACAGGGCAAAACATTCAGTACTTC
-	TRBV28	TRBJ1-1	-	CASSLGGPGEAFF	TGTGCCAGCAGTTTGGGGGGACCCGGCGAAGCTTTCTTT
-	TRBV7-2	TRBJ2-7	-	CASSLEGGSSYEQYF	TGTGCCAGCAGCTTAGAAGGGGGTAGCTCCTACGAGCAGTACTTC
TRBD2	TRBV18	TRBJ2-7	-	CASSPQAGIAYEQYF	TGTGCCAGCTCACCACAAGCGGGAATTGCCTACGAGCAGTACTTC
TRBD1	TRBV7-9	TRBJ1-2	-	CASSSSSTGGPF	TGTGCCAGCAGCTCTTCGTCGACAGGGGGACCCTTC
-	TRBV2	TRBJ1-1	-	CATREGMNTEAFF	TGTGCCACCAGGGAGGGTATGAACACTGAAGCTTTCTTT
-	TRBV20-1	TRBJ2-5	-	CSAIKETQYF	TGCAGTGCTATAAAAGAGACCCAGTACTTC
-	TRBV28	TRBJ1-2	-	CASRLTRYGYTF	TGTGCCAGCAGATTGACACGGTATGGCTACACCTTC
TRBD2	TRBV18	TRBJ2-4	-	CASSTGTSGPKNIQYF	TGTGCCAGCTCAACTGGGACTAGCGGGCCCAAAAACATTCAGTACTTC
-	TRBV30	TRBJ1-5	-	CAWSVPGQHNQPQHF	TGTGCCTGGAGTGTACCTGGACAGCACAATCAGCCCCAGCATTTT
-	TRBV4-1	TRBJ1-1	-	CASSPSGGGNTEAFF	TGCGCCAGCAGCCCTTCGGGGGGGGGCAACACTGAAGCTTTCTTT
TRBD1	TRBV7-2	TRBJ1-4	-	CASSSSGQLTTNEKLFF	TGTGCCAGCAGCTCATCGGGACAGCTAACAACTAATGAAAAACTGTTTTTT
-	TRBV19	TRBJ2-6	-	CASSIARSSGANVLTF	TGTGCCAGTAGTATAGCGCGGAGCTCTGGGGCCAACGTCCTGACTTTC
-	TRBV2	TRBJ1-5	-	CASGQYSNQPQHF	TGTGCCAGTGGCCAATATAGCAATCAGCCCCAGCATTTT
TRBD1	TRBV7-2	TRBJ1-1	-	CASSFNRGNVLNTEAFF	TGTGCCAGCAGCTTCAACAGGGGTAATGTATTGAACACTGAAGCTTTCTTT
TRBD2	TRBV7-2	TRBJ2-2	-	CASSLAATSGRAGELFF	TGTGCCAGCAGCTTAGCGGCGACTAGCGGGAGGGCCGGGGAGCTGTTTTTT
TRBD2	TRBV7-2	TRBJ2-7	-	CASSLSLADYEQYF	TGTGCCAGCAGCTTAAGTCTAGCGGACTACGAGCAGTACTTC
TRBD2	TRBV5-1	TRBJ2-4	-	CASSLDGTSTLKNIQYF	TGCGCCAGCAGCTTGGACGGGACTAGCACTCTCAAAAACATTCAGTACTTC
-	TRBV7-6	TRBJ1-1	-	CASSPRRVDTEAFF	TGTGCCAGCAGCCCTCGACGGGTGGACACTGAAGCTTTCTTT
-	TRBV10-1	TRBJ2-1	-	CASSEGGGYNEQFF	TGCGCCAGCAGTGAAGGGGGTGGATACAATGAGCAGTTCTTC
-	TRBV5-4	TRBJ1-2	-	CASSKDRTVYGYTF	TGTGCCAGCAGCAAGGACAGAACTGTCTATGGCTACACCTTC
-	TRBV19	TRBJ1-1	few	CASSIRVDEAFF	TGTGCCAGTAGTATTCGGGTCGATGAAGCTTTCTTT
TRBD2	TRBV11-3	TRBJ2-1	-	CASSPLAGVVHNEQFF	TGTGCCAGCAGCCCACTAGCGGGAGTGGTCCACAATGAGCAGTTCTTC
TRBD2	TRBV9	TRBJ2-7	-	CASSVGSGSTHEQYF	TGTGCCAGCAGCGTAGGGAGCGGGAGTACCCACGAGCAGTACTTC
TRBD1	TRBV7-9	TRBJ2-7	-	CASSSRAGTVFYEQYF	TGTGCCAGCAGCTCTAGGGCCGGGACAGTCTTCTACGAGCAGTACTTC
-	TRBV6-1	TRBJ1-1	few	CASIWTGTEAFF	TGTGCCAGCATTTGGACGGGGACTGAAGCTTTCTTT
TRBD1	TRBV5-4	TRBJ2-1	-	CASSAGIVGTVEQFF	TGTGCCAGCAGCGCTGGGATAGTCGGGACAGTCGAGCAGTTCTTC
-	TRBV6-1	TRBJ2-7	-	CASSERGQSSYEQYF	TGTGCCAGCAGTGAAAGAGGACAGAGCTCCTACGAGCAGTACTTC
TRBD2	TRBV4-3	TRBJ2-1	-	CASSQGRGRDSYNEQFF	TGCGCCAGCAGCCAAGGTCGCGGGAGGGATTCCTACAATGAGCAGTTCTTC
TRBD1	TRBV4-3	TRBJ1-2	-	CASSQGDRGYGYTF	TGCGCCAGCAGCCAGGGGGACAGGGGCTATGGCTACACCTTC
TRBD1	TRBV5-4	TRBJ1-1	-	CASSSNRGHGDTEAFF	TGTGCCAGCAGCTCTAACAGGGGGCATGGGGACACTGAAGCTTTCTTT
-	TRBV5-6	TRBJ1-1	once	CASSQPGLSNTEAFF	TGTGCCAGCAGTCAACCGGGACTATCGAACACTGAAGCTTTCTTT
-	TRBV11-2	TRBJ1-2	few	CASSLEGPGVGGYTF	TGTGCCAGCAGCTTAGAAGGTCCGGGGGTGGGTGGCTACACCTTC
-	TRBV4-1	TRBJ2-3	-	CASSQEGRARSWDTQYF	TGCGCCAGCAGCCAGGAGGGACGCGCACGCTCGTGGGATACGCAGTATTTT
TRBD2	TRBV7-7	TRBJ2-1	-	CASSSAGTSLDEQFF	TGTGCCAGCAGCTCCGCGGGGACTAGTTTGGATGAGCAGTTCTTC
TRBD1	TRBV5-6	TRBJ2-1	few	CASSSRDRAYNEQFF	TGTGCCAGCAGCTCCCGGGACAGGGCCTACAATGAGCAGTTCTTC
-	TRBV2	TRBJ2-7	-	CASRLATGPRGEQYF	TGTGCCAGCAGGCTCGCGACAGGTCCCCGGGGCGAGCAGTACTTC